These 32 T cell receptor beta chains share one sample of origin, sequenced in a study of blood T cells in healthy people across ages. PCR was performed a second time for roughly 6 to 12 cycles using a sample-barcoded 5' primer and a J-beta primer mix. In TCRdb, the 5' RACE reads were re-called with MiXCR into one record per CDR3 protein. The table lists 500,000 to 600,000 distinct CDR3 sequences, roughly 28% of them singletons. Source material: blood. The source of these receptors is a woman in her 70s in good health.

This clonotype was counted only a few times. The chain couples TRBV9 to TRBJ2-6; no clear D gene. The CDR3 extends over 14 amino acids. V was trimmed by 2 bases and J by 4 bases, leaving 7 bases between them. Germline lookup yields CDR1 SGDLS and CDR2 YYNGEE. The CDR3 here is CASSVSSGANVLTF. CDR3 DNA: TGTGCCAGCAGCGTTTCGTCCGGGGCCAACGTCCTGACTTTC. The entire variable domain, with the rest obtained from reference TRBV9 and TRBJ2-6, is as follows: DSGVTQTPKHLITATGQRVTLRCSPRSGDLSVYWYQQSLDQGLQFLIQYYNGEERAKGNILERFSAQQFPDLHSELNLSSLELGDSALYFCASSVSSGANVLTFGAGSRLTVL.

This chain links TRBV20-1 with TRBJ2-5; D not certain. Trimming took off 4 bases at V and 4 bases at J, with 16 bases between the two ends. Germline V CDR1 and CDR2: DFQATT, SNEGSKA (reference sequence). This CDR3 comprises 14 residues. In nucleotides, the CDR3 is TGCAGTGCTACCAGACCGCAGAAAAGAGAGACCCAGTACTTC. Translated: CSATRPQKRETQYF.

This clonotype was seen a handful of times. The chain employs TRBV3-1 and TRBJ1-4, with D possibly TRBD1 on 5 matching bases. The CDR3 loop spans 13 amino acids. Trimming shortened V by 6 bases and J by 7 bases, and 12 bases separated the two germline ends. Looked up from germline, CDR1 is LGHDT and CDR2 is YNNKEL (reference sequence). CDR3 coding DNA: TGTGCCAGCAGTTTAAATGGGGGTGAAAAACTGTTTTTT. It translates to CASSLNGGEKLFF.

Only a few counts were recorded for this clonotype. This sequence joins TRBV7-3 and TRBJ2-5; TRBD2 aligns across 8 bases. The DNA end is more similar to TRBJ2-1, so the J call may be wrong. Germline V gene sequence: CDR1 SGHTA, CDR2 FQGTGA. The CDR3 consists of 16 residues. The CDR3 bases are TGTGCCAGCAGCCGGATGACTAGCGCTGGATCAGATGAGCAGTTCTTC. Residues: CASSRMTSAGSDEQFF.

The chain links TRBV5-1 to TRBJ2-1; 8 nucleotides align to TRBD1. The CDR3 totals 15 residues. Germline-derived CDR1 and CDR2 are SGHRS and YFSETQ. The V gene end was trimmed by 0 bases and the J gene end by 6 bases; junction bases not matched to a gene: 5. Here the CDR3 DNA reads TGCGCCAGCAGCTTGGGTCAGGGGGCGGGCAATGAGCAGTTCTTC. Translation: CASSLGQGAGNEQFF. Based on the CDR3 plus reference TRBV5-1 and TRBJ2-1, the full variable domain is KAGVTQTPRYLIKTRGQQVTLSCSPISGHRSVSWYQQTPGQGLQFLFEYFSETQRNKGNFPGRFSGRQFSNSRSEMNVSTLELGDSALYLCASSLGQGAGNEQFFGPGTRLTVL.

Only a few counts were recorded for this clonotype. The chain couples TRBV4-3 to TRBJ2-5; TRBD2 agrees at 7 bases. This CDR3 comprises 14 residues. Trimming cost V 1 base and J 6 bases; bases outside gene matches: 5. Germline V CDR1 and CDR2: LGHNA, YSLEER. In nucleotides, the CDR3 is TGCGCCAGCAGCCAAGGAAGACTAGCCCAGACCCAGTACTTC. It specifies CASSQGRLAQTQYF.

In this sample, this clonotype turned up a few times. The chain carries TRBV24-1 and TRBJ1-5; the D gene is possibly TRBD1 (5 bases). Trimming shortened V by 5 bases and J by 4 bases, and 11 bases separated the two germline ends. The CDR3 loop spans 14 amino acids. Germline V gene sequence: CDR1 KGHDR, CDR2 SFDVKD. CDR3 amino acids: CATSAGTANQPQHF. In nucleotides, the CDR3 is TGTGCCACCAGTGCGGGGACGGCGAATCAGCCCCAGCATTTT.

The CDR3 sequence: CASSWEGRGEETQYF. CDR3 coding DNA: TGCGCCAGCAGCTGGGAGGGGAGAGGGGAAGAGACCCAGTACTTC. The V and J genes are TRBV5-1 and TRBJ2-5; 7 bases match TRBD2. The CDR3 is made up of 15 amino acids. With 3 bases clipped from V and 3 bases from J, the junction kept 8 bases outside the gene matches. Germline CDR1 and CDR2: SGHRS and YFSETQ.

There are a few counts of this clonotype. One end of the junction varies from germline; a read error may be responsible. For the CDR3, the DNA is TGCGCCAACAGCCAAGAGGAGGGGGTGAGCACTGAAGCTTTCTTT. It encodes CANSQEEGVSTEAFF. The chain recombines TRBV4-3 with TRBJ1-1; D might be TRBD1 (6 bases). The CDR3 covers 15 residues. Germline V gene sequence: CDR1 LGHNA, CDR2 YSLEER.

The chain has TRBV24-1 and TRBJ2-5; TRBD2 is a possible D gene (5 bases). Between the trimmed V and J ends, which lost 5 bases and 5 bases, there was a span of 11 bases. The CDR3 sequence is 13 residues long. Germline-derived CDR1 and CDR2 are KGHDR and SFDVKD. CDR3 in DNA: TGTGCCACCAGTGCCCGAGCGGAGGAGACCCAGTACTTC. Translating it yields CATSARAEETQYF.

V usage is TRBV5-1 and J usage is TRBJ2-5; no clear D. This CDR3 spans 14 amino acids. The germline V and J ends were trimmed by 1 base and 1 base, with 8 bases remaining between them. Germline CDR1 is SGHRS and CDR2 is YFSETQ. The CDR3 spells CASSLWAVQETQYF. The CDR3 DNA reads TGCGCCAGCAGCTTGTGGGCGGTCCAAGAGACCCAGTACTTC.

V and J are TRBV20-1 and TRBJ2-3, with D perhaps being TRBD1 or TRBD2 (6 bases each). V dropped 5 bases and J dropped 0 bases, with 12 bases sitting between them. This CDR3 has 14 residues. The germline V gene has CDR1 DFQATT and CDR2 SNEGSKA (reference sequence). The CDR3 here is CSAGGGGSTDTQYF. The CDR3 nucleotides read TGCAGTGCTGGAGGGGGTGGTAGCACAGATACGCAGTATTTT.

V gene TRBV29-1 combines with J gene TRBJ1-2; D remains unclear. The CDR3 runs 13 residues. Germline V gene lookup returns CDR1 SQVTM and CDR2 ANQGSEA. Trimming pared 0 bases from V and 4 bases from J, leaving 9 bases between. CDR3 in amino acids: CSVEDRATYGYTF. The CDR3 DNA reads as TGCAGCGTTGAAGATCGGGCCACCTATGGCTACACCTTC.

The chain couples TRBV3-1 to TRBJ2-1; a possible D gene is TRBD2 (6 bases). The V gene lost 4 bases and the J gene lost 0 bases, with 10 bases spanning the gap. Germline assignment: CDR1 LGHDT and CDR2 YNNKEL (reference sequence). The CDR3 is made up of 15 amino acids. CDR3 loop: CASSRKAGSYNEQFF. In nucleotides, the CDR3 is TGTGCCAGCAGCCGAAAAGCGGGCTCCTACAATGAGCAGTTCTTC.

This clonotype showed up just a few times. The V call is TRBV7-2, the J call TRBJ2-5, with TRBD1 identical over 9 bases. V trimming: 1 base; J trimming: 7 bases; junction bases outside the gene matches: 7. The germline gives CDR1 SGHTA, CDR2 FQGNSA. The CDR3 contains 15 residues. DNA for the CDR3: TGTGCCAGCAGCTTAGTGGGACAGGGAGTGGCGACCCAGTACTTC. Its translation: CASSLVGQGVATQYF.

There are a few counts of this clonotype. CDR3 sequence reads: CASSRRGEGTEAFF. The CDR3 nucleotides are TGTGCCAGCAGTAGGAGAGGCGAGGGCACTGAAGCTTTCTTT. The chain has TRBV2 and TRBJ1-1; D unresolved. The V gene's germline CDR1 is SNHLY and CDR2 FYNNEI. This CDR3 is built from 14 residues. V was cut by 5 bases and J by 4 bases, with 14 bases left in between.

The rearrangement joins TRBV2 to TRBJ1-2; 7 bases align to TRBD1. The length of the CDR3 is 12 residues. Germline values: CDR1 SNHLY, CDR2 FYNNEI. Unmatched junction bases numbered 6, after V lost 6 bases and J lost 8 bases. The CDR3 region is CASSGQVGGYTF. The CDR3 DNA sequence: TGTGCCAGCAGCGGACAGGTGGGGGGCTACACCTTC.

This clonotype was seen a handful of times. J is TRBJ2-5 and V is TRBV7-8; the match to TRBD2 covers 11 bases. The CDR3 length is 14 residues. Germline loops: CDR1 SGHVS, CDR2 FQNEAQ. With 5 bases clipped from V and 5 bases from J, the junction kept 4 bases outside the gene matches. CDR3 loop: CASSVSGGAETQYF. CDR3 nucleotide sequence: TGTGCCAGCAGCGTTAGCGGGGGGGCCGAGACCCAGTACTTC.

This rearrangement joins TRBV7-9 to TRBJ2-1; the match to TRBD1 covers 7 bases. Unmatched junction bases numbered 4, after V lost 3 bases and J lost 2 bases. CDR3 length equals 15 residues. CDR1 and CDR2 from the germline V gene are SEHNR and FQNEAQ (reference sequence). CDR3 DNA: TGTGCCAGCAGCTTCTCGGACAGGACCTACAATGAGCAGTTCTTC. Encoded protein: CASSFSDRTYNEQFF.

This clonotype was counted many times. The CDR3 loop reads CASSSPGAGSEKLFF. CDR3 nucleotides: TGTGCCAGCAGCTCCCCTGGGGCAGGGAGCGAAAAACTGTTTTTT. The V gene is TRBV27, the J gene TRBJ1-4, with D perhaps matching TRBD1 (5 bases). V was clipped by 6 bases and J by 8 bases, with 19 bases between them. Germline V CDR1 and CDR2: MNHEY, SMNVEV (reference sequence). The CDR3 is made up of 15 amino acids.

The V and J genes are TRBV3-1 and TRBJ2-3; 15 bases align to TRBD2. The ends lost 2 bases at V and 2 bases at J; junction bases unmatched: 14. Germline V gene sequence: CDR1 LGHDT, CDR2 YNNKEL (reference sequence). CDR3 length: 21 residues. In DNA form, the CDR3 reads TGTGCCAGCAGCCAACTCAGAGGCGGGACTAGCGGGGGGACGATCACAGATACGCAGTATTTT. This translates into CASSQLRGGTSGGTITDTQYF.

The V gene is TRBV10-3, the J gene TRBJ2-7; D unclear. The CDR3 is made up of 15 amino acids. V was shortened by 4 bases and J by 1 base, with 14 bases between the two germline ends. CDR1 is ENHRY, CDR2 SYGVKD, per germline. Here the CDR3 DNA reads TGTGCCATCAGTGTCGTTGGGTCTTTTTCCTACGAGCAGTACTTC. Encoded protein: CAISVVGSFSYEQYF.

This clonotype was seen a handful of times. This sequence joins TRBV2 and TRBJ1-1; 7 nucleotides match TRBD1. Trimming took 4 bases from V and 3 from J; bases not matched to a gene: 5. Germline loops: CDR1 SNHLY, CDR2 FYNNEI. The CDR3 consists of 14 residues. The CDR3: CASSGRRGDTEAFF. The DNA of the CDR3 is TGTGCCAGCAGTGGGCGCAGGGGGGACACTGAAGCTTTCTTT.

There are a few counts of this clonotype. The V call is TRBV10-3, the J call TRBJ1-2; 7 bases are a match to TRBD1. V was clipped by 10 bases and J by 7 bases; unmatched bases: 12. Looked up from germline, CDR1 is ENHRY and CDR2 is SYGVKD. The CDR3 spans 13 residues. DNA of the CDR3: TGTGCCACTTTACAGGGGTACAGCGCTGGCTACACCTTC. This encodes CATLQGYSAGYTF.

This clonotype was seen only a few times. A much larger clonotype is one base distant, so this may be a read error. The chain employs TRBV27 and TRBJ1-1; TRBD1 might be the D (6 bases). The V gene's germline CDR1 is MNHEY and CDR2 SMNVEV (reference sequence). With 1 base removed from V and 3 bases from J, the gap between germline ends came to 12 bases. The length of the CDR3 is 15 residues. The CDR3 bases are TGTGCCAGCAGTTTATATGGACAGCGCGACACTGAAGCTTTCTTT. It specifies CASSLYGQRDTEAFF.

The chain is built from TRBV5-6 and TRBJ2-7, with D possibly TRBD2 on 6 matching bases. In germline, CDR1 is SGHDT, CDR2 YYEEEE. CDR3 length equals 12 residues. The germline V and J ends were trimmed by 4 bases and 6 bases, with 11 bases remaining between them. CDR3 coding DNA: TGTGCCAGCAGCGCGGGGTCACGCGAGCAGTACTTC. Its translation is CASSAGSREQYF.

This clonotype was seen only a few times. Given the absence of the conserved phenylalanine or tryptophan at the CDR3 end, a read error is likely. This chain joins TRBV4-3 and TRBJ2-5; D is perhaps TRBD1 (6 bases). Deletions cut 5 bases from V and 3 bases from J, with 16 bases between. The CDR3 runs 15 residues. In germline, CDR1 is LGHNA, CDR2 YSLEER. The CDR3 region has the DNA TGCGCCAGCAGCGTGAACGTCAGGGGCGAAGAGACCCAGTACTCC. Translated, it gives CASSVNVRGEETQYS.

The chain is built from TRBV4-2 and TRBJ1-1; 8 positions agree with TRBD1. CDR1 is LGHNA and CDR2 is YNFKEQ in the germline V gene. The junction had 1 base not matched to a gene; V was cut back by 1 base and J by 0 bases. This CDR3 is 15 amino acids long. The CDR3 sequence: CASSQGDRMNTEAFF. In nucleotides, the CDR3 is TGTGCCAGCAGCCAAGGGGACAGGATGAACACTGAAGCTTTCTTT.

This clonotype showed up just a few times. The genes are TRBV20-1 and TRBJ2-1; 10 nucleotides match TRBD2. This CDR3 is 14 amino acids long. After removal of 2 bases from V and 4 bases from J, the junction contained 2 bases not matched to a gene. Germline lookup yields CDR1 DFQATT and CDR2 SNEGSKA (reference sequence). Written as DNA, the CDR3 is TGCAGTGCTAGACTAGCGGGGGTTTACAATGAGCAGTTCTTC. The encoded protein is CSARLAGVYNEQFF.

This chain uses TRBV20-1 with TRBJ2-7; a possible D gene is TRBD2 (5 bases). The CDR3 has 12 residues. The germline V gene has CDR1 DFQATT and CDR2 SNEGSKA (reference sequence). V gave up 7 bases and J gave up 6 bases, with 16 bases separating them. The CDR3 is CSGVGFEGEQYF. The CDR3 DNA sequence: TGCAGTGGTGTGGGATTTGAGGGCGAGCAGTACTTC.

The chain joins TRBV2 to TRBJ2-5; D not resolved. Germline values: CDR1 SNHLY, CDR2 FYNNEI. The V and J ends lost 3 bases and 5 bases respectively, with 13 bases between them. This CDR3 contains 14 residues. The CDR3 sequence: CASSDSTPRETQYF. As DNA, the CDR3 is TGTGCCAGCAGTGATTCCACCCCCAGGGAGACCCAGTACTTC.

This clonotype was detected only a few times. CDR3 residues: CASSQDAGETQYF. CDR3 coding DNA: TGTGCCAGCAGCCAAGACGCGGGTGAGACCCAGTACTTC. The chain uses TRBV4-2 and TRBJ2-5, with TRBD2 as a possible D gene (5 bases). The V gene lost 0 bases and the J gene lost 5 bases, with 7 bases spanning the gap. The germline gives CDR1 LGHNA, CDR2 YNFKEQ. The CDR3 contains 13 residues.